Listed below are T cell receptor beta chains from one sample, sequenced in a study of response to subunit inactivated influenza vaccine. One entry per CDR3 protein results from TCRdb running MiXCR on the RT-PCR reads. In the table there are roughly 630,000 distinct CDR3 sequences, about 15% of which are singletons. The material was PBMCs from blood, obtained 14 days before vaccination. Receptor source: a middle-aged man who received an inactivated influenza vaccine. The CDR3 runs from the conserved cysteine through the conserved F or W. The order of the fields is V gene, J gene, D gene, clone size, CDR3 DNA, CDR3 protein. D genes are given only for firm matches. Some rows mark clone size as missing; the rest say once, few, many or name a class of expanded clone.

TRBV12-3/TRBV12-4	TRBJ2-7	NA	NA	TGTGCCAGCAGTTCCGGCGGGGCAGTTTACTCCTACGAGCAGTACTTC	CASSSGGAVYSYEQYF
TRBV7-3	TRBJ2-6	NA	few	TGTGCCAGCAGCCCCTGGACCTCCCCAGGGGCCAACGTCCTGACTTTC	CASSPWTSPGANVLTF
TRBV6-6	TRBJ1-1	NA	few	TGTGCCAGCAGTTACTCTGTGAACACTGAAGCTTTCTTT	CASSYSVNTEAFF
TRBV6-1	TRBJ2-2	TRBD2	NA	TGTGCCAGCAGCCCGGGACTAGCGGGGTTCGGGGAGCTGTTTTTT	CASSPGLAGFGELFF
TRBV20-1	TRBJ1-1	NA	NA	TGCAGTCCTACCCAGAACACTGAAGCTTTCTTT	CSPTQNTEAFF
TRBV20-1	TRBJ2-3	NA	NA	TGCAGTGCCAACGCCCGGGGGCTCCCCCAGATTACGCAGTATTTT	CSANARGLPQITQYF
TRBV3-1	TRBJ1-2	NA	NA	TGTGCCAGCAGCCAAGGCAGACGCCATGGCTACACCTTC	CASSQGRRHGYTF
TRBV5-1	TRBJ1-2	NA	NA	TGCGCCAGCAGCGTCGCCTATTCTCGCGGCTACACCTTC	CASSVAYSRGYTF
TRBV20-1	TRBJ2-7	NA	NA	TGCAGTGCTCCCTTCGGGATCCCCCCATACGAGCAGTACTTC	CSAPFGIPPYEQYF
TRBV10-3	TRBJ2-7	NA	few	TGTGCCATCAGTGAAAAGGGTTACGAGCAGTACTTC	CAISEKGYEQYF
TRBV20-1	TRBJ2-1	NA	NA	TGCAGTGCCGACGGGGGTCCCCCCCTTGATGAGCAGTTCTTC	CSADGGPPLDEQFF
TRBV4-3	TRBJ2-1	TRBD2	few	TGCGCCAGCAGCCAAGATCCAGCGGGATCCAATGAGCAGTTCTTC	CASSQDPAGSNEQFF
TRBV12-3/TRBV12-4	TRBJ2-3	NA	few	TGTGCCAGCACACCGTGGATGGGGCCAGATACGCAGTATTTT	CASTPWMGPDTQYF
TRBV29-1	TRBJ1-2	NA	few	TGCAGCGTTGAATTGGTGGGGGCTATCTATGGCTACACCTTC	CSVELVGAIYGYTF
TRBV28	TRBJ1-5	NA	NA	TGTGCCAGCAGCTCAGGACTGATTCAGCCCCAGCATTTT	CASSSGLIQPQHF
TRBV15	TRBJ2-1	NA	few	TGTGCCACCAGCAGACGGACTACCTACAATGAGCAGTTCTTC	CATSRRTTYNEQFF
TRBV2	TRBJ2-7	NA	NA	TGTGCCATTACCGATGATATGTGGGGGGCATCCTACGAGCAGTACTTC	CAITDDMWGASYEQYF
TRBV7-9	TRBJ2-2	TRBD2	few	TGTGCCAGCAGTCTTACTAGCGGGATCGCGAACACCGGGGAGCTGTTTTTT	CASSLTSGIANTGELFF
TRBV6-5	TRBJ2-2	NA	NA	TGTGCCAGCAGTTCCCGGAGGGGGGGAATGAACACCGGGGAGCTGTTTTTT	CASSSRRGGMNTGELFF
TRBV5-1	TRBJ1-2	NA	NA	TGCGCCAGCAGCCCTGGCTATGGGGTTATCTATGGCTACACCTTC	CASSPGYGVIYGYTF
TRBV24-1	TRBJ2-5	NA	NA	TGTGCCACCAGTGATTTCGCCGGACACCAAGAGACCCAGTACTTC	CATSDFAGHQETQYF
TRBV3-1	TRBJ2-3	NA	once	TGTGCCAGCAGCCTTTGGGATTCCGCCGATACGCAGTATTTT	CASSLWDSADTQYF
TRBV10-3	TRBJ2-6	TRBD1	NA	TGTGCCATCAGTGGGTCCGACAGGGCCCAATCTGGGGCCAACGTCCTGACTTTC	CAISGSDRAQSGANVLTF
TRBV9	TRBJ2-3	TRBD1	NA	TGTGCCAGCAGCCCCTCCCCCGGGACAGGGACTTCAGATACGCAGTATTTT	CASSPSPGTGTSDTQYF
TRBV20-1	TRBJ2-7	TRBD1	few	TGCAGTGCTTCTTCAACAGGGGTCGAGCAGTACTTC	CSASSTGVEQYF
TRBV29-1	TRBJ1-5	TRBD1	NA	TGCAGCGTCTCCTCGACAGGGCCCGGGCAGCCCCAGCATTTT	CSVSSTGPGQPQHF
TRBV7-3	TRBJ2-5	TRBD2	many	TGTGCCAGCAAGGAAACTAGCGGGAGTGAGACCCAGTACTTC	CASKETSGSETQYF
TRBV4-3	TRBJ2-2	NA	few	TGCGCCAGCAGCCAAGATGGGGGGCCGAACACCGGGGAGCTGTTTTTT	CASSQDGGPNTGELFF
TRBV20-1	TRBJ2-3	TRBD2	NA	TGCAGTGCTAGAGATCGGCTAGCGGGATACACAGATACGCAGTATTTT	CSARDRLAGYTDTQYF
TRBV7-2	TRBJ2-4	NA	NA	TGTGCCAGCAGCTTAGGCGCAGGGGTTGGGCTTAAAAACATTCAGTACTTC	CASSLGAGVGLKNIQYF
TRBV7-2	TRBJ2-3	NA	many	TGTGCCAGCAGCCAAACGGGACTTGCCACAGATACGCAGTATTTT	CASSQTGLATDTQYF
TRBV24-1	TRBJ2-3	NA	NA	TGTGCCACTTCGGGGCAGTACTCTAGCACAGATACGCAGTATTTT	CATSGQYSSTDTQYF
TRBV12-3/TRBV12-4	TRBJ1-3	NA	few	TGTGCCACCCAGGGTTTTGGAAACACCATATATTTT	CATQGFGNTIYF
TRBV4-1	TRBJ1-5	NA	NA	TGCGCCAGCAGCCAAGCGGAGTTAATGGGGCCGGACAATCAGCCCCAGCATTTT	CASSQAELMGPDNQPQHF
TRBV10-3	TRBJ2-3	NA	few	TGTGCCATCAGTCTATCTATACAGGGCACAGATACGCAGTATTTT	CAISLSIQGTDTQYF
TRBV7-8	TRBJ2-7	TRBD1	NA	TGTGCCAGCAGCTTAGGGGGGACAGTCCACTGCGAGCAGTACTTC	CASSLGGTVHCEQYF
TRBV15	TRBJ2-1	NA	few	TGTGCCACAAAAAAGGGGGGCCCCTACAATGAGCAGTTCTTC	CATKKGGPYNEQFF
TRBV7-9	TRBJ2-3	TRBD2	few	TGTGCCAGCAGCCCCAGGGGACTAGCGGGAGTTAAGGATACGCAGTATTTT	CASSPRGLAGVKDTQYF
TRBV6-1	TRBJ1-5	NA	many	TGTGCCAGCAGTGAAATCCGTAATCAGCCCCAGCATTTT	CASSEIRNQPQHF
TRBV18	TRBJ1-1	NA	many	TGTGCCAGCAGTCCCGGGGTGAACACTGAAGCTTTCTTT	CASSPGVNTEAFF
TRBV20-1	TRBJ2-3	NA	NA	TGCAGTGCTAGACATTCGGAGACAGATACGCAGTATTTT	CSARHSETDTQYF
TRBV6-5	TRBJ2-1	NA	few	TGTGCCAGCAGTTACTCGGAGAGGCCCTACAATGAGCAGTTCTTC	CASSYSERPYNEQFF
TRBV6-1	TRBJ2-1	TRBD2	NA	TGTGCCAGCAGCCACGGGACTAGCGGGGGGGCGGTCAATGAGCAGTTCTTC	CASSHGTSGGAVNEQFF
TRBV24-1	TRBJ1-5	NA	many	TGTGCCACCAGTGAAGGCGACAGGAATCAGCCCCAGCATTTT	CATSEGDRNQPQHF
TRBV12-3/TRBV12-4	TRBJ2-5	NA	NA	TGTGCCAGCAGCAACGACTGGGAGTACCAAGAGACCCAGTACTTC	CASSNDWEYQETQYF
TRBV5-1	TRBJ1-4	NA	NA	TGCGCCAGCACCCTGGCAGGGGCGACTGAAAAACTGTTTTTT	CASTLAGATEKLFF
TRBV6-2/TRBV6-3	TRBJ2-1	NA	many	TGTGCCAGCAGTTACTCGTTCCTAGCGACCTCCTACAATGAGCAGTTCTTC	CASSYSFLATSYNEQFF
TRBV5-6	TRBJ1-2	TRBD1	few	TGTGCCAGCAGCGACTCGGGACAGGCCCTATATGGCTACACCTTC	CASSDSGQALYGYTF
TRBV6-2/TRBV6-3	TRBJ1-5	NA	NA	TGTGCCAGCAGACCACATTACCCCGGTGGTCAGCCCCAGCATTTT	CASRPHYPGGQPQHF
TRBV28	TRBJ2-7	NA	few	TGTGCCGGCGGACAGAGATACGAGCAGTACTTC	CAGGQRYEQYF
TRBV19	TRBJ2-2	NA	few	TGTGCCAGCTTTAGCGCGTTCACCGGGGAGCTGTTTTTT	CASFSAFTGELFF
TRBV7-2	TRBJ2-1	TRBD2	NA	TGTGCCAGCAGCTTCAACCCTAGCGGGGGCTCCTACAATGAGCAGTTCTTC	CASSFNPSGGSYNEQFF
TRBV2	TRBJ2-7	NA	few	TGTGCCAGCAGGTCCGGTGAGTTCTCCTACGAGCAGTACTTC	CASRSGEFSYEQYF